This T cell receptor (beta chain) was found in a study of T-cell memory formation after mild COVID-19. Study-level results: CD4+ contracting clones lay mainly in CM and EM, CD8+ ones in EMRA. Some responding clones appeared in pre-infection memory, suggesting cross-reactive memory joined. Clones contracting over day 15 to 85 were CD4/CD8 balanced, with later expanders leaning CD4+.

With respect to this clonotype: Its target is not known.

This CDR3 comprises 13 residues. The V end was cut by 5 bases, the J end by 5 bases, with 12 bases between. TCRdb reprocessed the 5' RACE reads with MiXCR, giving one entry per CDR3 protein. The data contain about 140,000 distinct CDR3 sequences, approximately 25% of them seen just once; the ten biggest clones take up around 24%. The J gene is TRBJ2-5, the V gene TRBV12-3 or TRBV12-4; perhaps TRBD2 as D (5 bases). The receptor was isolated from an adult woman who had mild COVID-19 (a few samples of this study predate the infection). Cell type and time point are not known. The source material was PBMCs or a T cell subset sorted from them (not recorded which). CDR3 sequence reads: CASSHKGGETQYF. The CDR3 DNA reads TGTGCCAGCAGTCACAAGGGCGGGGAGACCCAGTACTTC.